Presented here are 3 T cell receptor beta chains from one specimen sequenced in a study of blood T cell repertoires in COVID-19. Using immunoSEQ multiplex PCR, the repertoire was profiled, and TCRdb retains in-frame clones only, with some absent. The profile shows approximately 260,000 clones, 80% to 90% of them singletons. The sequenced material came from peripheral blood. The source is a woman in her 70s with acute or convalescent COVID-19.

The J gene is TRBJ1-4, the V gene TRBV28; maybe TRBD1 (5 bases). The length of the CDR3 is 15 residues. Germline V gene sequence: CDR1 MDHEN, CDR2 SYDVKM. The V and J ends lost 5 bases and 6 bases respectively, with 16 bases between them. The CDR3, as DNA: TGTGCCAGCAGTACTACGGGGGTGCGTCATGAAAAACTGTTTTTT. As protein: CASSTTGVRHEKLFF.

The count of this clone is one. The V call is TRBV5-1, the J call TRBJ1-6; D is possibly TRBD1 (6 bases). Germline values: CDR1 SGHRS, CDR2 YFSETQ. Trimming removed 3 bases at V and 10 bases at J, with 14 bases between. The CDR3 is 14 amino acids. This CDR3 is CASSSEDRGSPLHF. CDR3 coding DNA: TGCGCCAGCAGCTCAGAGGACAGAGGGTCACCCCTCCACTTT.

This clone was observed a handful of times. The rearrangement links TRBV3-1 (or the pseudogene TRBV3-2) to TRBJ1-3; no clear D gene. Looked up from germline, CDR1 is LGHDT and CDR2 is YNNKEL (reference sequence). V was pared by 1 base and J by 0 bases, with 7 bases between. This CDR3 region has 15 residues. CDR3 sequence: CASSQGTSSGNTIYF. The CDR3 nucleotides read TGTGCCAGCAGCCAAGGTACGAGCTCTGGAAACACCATATATTTT.